This T cell receptor beta chain emerged from a study of blood T cell repertoires in COVID-19. Overall study: Some COVID-19 samples were acute and others convalescent; all came from the United States, Italy and Spain. Nucleic acid was either cDNA or gDNA, and it came from T cells, B-cell-depleted T cells, or PBMCs.

Study processing details: Researchers report that nucleated cell counts were estimated from reference gene primer amplification. Here immunoSEQ multiplex PCR was the method, and the copy in TCRdb shows in-frame clones only, minus some. The D gene and trimming were derived from the DNA, and the V and J assignments and clone size from that table. The sample has 85,000 to 100,000 clones; approximately 90% are singletons. In germline, CDR1 is ENHRY, CDR2 SYGVKD. Trimming took off 5 bases at V and 6 bases at J, with 11 bases between the two ends. This CDR3 comprises 13 residues. Sequenced input: peripheral blood. The chain recombines TRBV10-3 with TRBJ1-5; D is undetermined. The sequence was obtained from a man aged 60 to 75 with acute or convalescent COVID-19. The CDR3, as DNA: TGTGCCATCAGTATGGAGGTTGGTCAGCCCCAGCATTTT. It yields the protein CAISMEVGQPQHF.